The 16 T cell receptor beta chains in this list originate from one sample, sequenced in a study of blood T cell repertoires in COVID-19. The data were produced by immunoSEQ multiplex PCR, yet TCRdb's version contains in-frame clones alone and is incomplete. The table shows more than 300,000 clones, with under 90% occurring only once. Specimen: PBMCs or T cells enriched from blood (not recorded which). The receptors derive from a woman aged 18-29 years who had recovered from COVID-19.

V is TRBV6-5 and J is TRBJ2-7; 8 nucleotides match TRBD1. CDR1 MNHEY and CDR2 SVGAGI come from the germline V gene. Trimming at V came to 6 bases and at J to 0 bases, leaving 7 bases not matched to a gene. The CDR3 loop spans 15 amino acids. The CDR3 loop is CASRLTGASSYEQYF. The CDR3 bases are TGTGCCAGCAGGCTGACAGGGGCTAGCTCCTACGAGCAGTACTTC.

The CDR3 protein is CASRTGQVQGQETQYF. The DNA of the CDR3 is TGTGCCAGCAGGACAGGACAAGTTCAAGGGCAAGAGACCCAGTACTTC. The chain has TRBV28 and TRBJ2-5; TRBD1 is a possible D gene (6 bases). CDR1 and CDR2 from the germline V gene are MDHEN and SYDVKM. The CDR3 contains 16 residues. Trimming took 6 bases from V and 2 from J, leaving 19 bases between them.

The CDR3 sequence: CATSRDRGEGSPLHF. The CDR3 bases are TGTGCCACCAGCAGAGATAGGGGGGAGGGGTCACCCCTCCACTTT. This chain joins TRBV15 and TRBJ1-6; D perhaps matches TRBD1 (6 bases). Per germline, CDR1 LNHNV and CDR2 YYDKDF (reference sequence). This CDR3 has 15 amino acids. V was cut by 0 bases and J by 10 bases, with 13 bases left in between.

CDR3 loop: CAISESSGRAADTQYF. The CDR3 bases are TGTGCCATCAGTGAGTCTAGCGGGAGGGCCGCAGATACGCAGTATTTT. The rearrangement links TRBV10-3 to TRBJ2-3; TRBD2 matches 11 bases. There are 16 residues in the CDR3. The ends lost 0 bases at V and 4 bases at J; junction bases unmatched: 3. Germline V gene data show CDR1 as ENHRY and CDR2 as SYGVKD.

The chain joins TRBV19 to TRBJ2-7; 9 bases are shared with TRBD1. Germline V gives CDR1 LNHDA, CDR2 SQIVND (reference sequence). V lost 3 bases, J lost 4 bases, and 7 bases stayed unmatched. This CDR3 is 15 amino acids long. CDR3 amino acids: CASSMTGTGRYEQYF. The DNA for the CDR3 is TGTGCCAGTAGTATGACCGGGACAGGGAGGTACGAGCAGTACTTC.

The V and J genes are TRBV4-1 and TRBJ1-5, with D perhaps matching TRBD1 (5 bases). Trimming left V 5 bases short and J 6 bases short, with 14 bases between. The CDR3 contains 14 residues. Germline V gene data show CDR1 as MGHRA and CDR2 as YSYEKL. CDR3 residues: CASSSGGLTQPQHF. CDR3 nucleotides: TGCGCCAGCAGCTCGGGGGGGTTGACTCAGCCCCAGCATTTT.

The gene calls are TRBV10-3 and TRBJ1-1; no clear D. This CDR3 has 16 amino acids. V was trimmed by 3 bases and J by 6 bases, leaving 20 bases between them. Germline V gives CDR1 ENHRY, CDR2 SYGVKD. The CDR3 loop reads CAISERGGGSFSEAFF. CDR3 nucleotide sequence: TGTGCCATCAGTGAAAGAGGTGGCGGGAGCTTTTCTGAAGCTTTCTTT.

V and J are TRBV19 and TRBJ1-2; perhaps TRBD1 as D (6 bases). V dropped 8 bases and J dropped 4 bases, with 17 bases sitting between them. The CDR3 extends over 14 amino acids. Germline CDR1 reads LNHDA; CDR2 reads SQIVND (reference sequence). The CDR3 DNA sequence: TGTGCCAGTCGCCAGGGGATTTCTACCTATGGCTACACCTTC. It is translated as CASRQGISTYGYTF.

The chain has TRBV7-6 and TRBJ2-3, with TRBD2 matching over 7 bases. The CDR3 runs to 16 residues. Germline-derived CDR1 and CDR2 are SGHVS and FNYEAQ. Germline trimming cut 2 bases from V and 2 bases from J; bases unmatched to any gene: 7. Here the CDR3 DNA reads TGTGCCAGCAGCTTATTAGCGGGCGCCACCACAGATACGCAGTATTTT. Its protein product is CASSLLAGATTDTQYF. The full variable domain, rest sourced from reference TRBV7-6 and TRBJ2-3, is GAGVSQSPRYKVTKRGQDVALRCDPISGHVSLYWYRQALGQGPEFLTYFNYEAQQDKSGLPNDRFSAERPEGSISTLTIQRTEQRDSAMYRCASSLLAGATTDTQYFGPGTRLTVL.

The chain links TRBV6-5 to TRBJ2-2, with TRBD2 matching 7 bases. Losses at the gene ends were 2 bases for V and 4 bases for J; bases not matched to a gene: 4. The CDR3 length is 15 residues. The germline CDR1 and CDR2 sequences are MNHEY and SVGAGI. The CDR3 reads CASSYNGGSTGELFF. In nucleotides, the CDR3 is TGTGCCAGCAGTTACAATGGCGGGAGCACCGGGGAGCTGTTTTTT.

This chain connects TRBV10-3 to TRBJ2-1; 11 bases agree with TRBD2. The CDR3 covers 18 residues. Germline V lookup: CDR1 ENHRY, CDR2 SYGVKD. Losses at the gene ends were 3 bases for V and 3 bases for J; bases not matched to a gene: 10. The DNA for the CDR3 is TGTGCCATCAGTGAAGGGCTAGCGGGGGGCAGGGACTACAATGAGCAGTTCTTC. This translates into CAISEGLAGGRDYNEQFF.

The gene calls are TRBV27 and TRBJ2-7; 14 bases match TRBD2. Germline V gene sequence: CDR1 MNHEY, CDR2 SMNVEV (reference sequence). The junction had 3 bases not matched to a gene; V was cut back by 0 bases and J by 2 bases. The CDR3 covers 17 residues. The CDR3 sequence is CASSLSRTSGRTYEQYF. The DNA for the CDR3 is TGTGCCAGCAGTTTATCACGGACTAGCGGGAGGACCTACGAGCAGTACTTC.

The chain couples TRBV24-1 to TRBJ2-2; 8 nucleotides agree with TRBD2. Germline-derived CDR1 and CDR2 are KGHDR and SFDVKD. CDR3 length equals 16 residues. J was trimmed by 3 bases and V by 10 bases; bases with no gene match: 12. CDR3 sequence: CATRAGGAPDTGELFF. The CDR3 DNA is TGTGCCACAAGGGCCGGGGGGGCGCCGGACACCGGGGAGCTGTTTTTT.

The chain uses TRBV11-2 and TRBJ2-7; 8 nucleotides agree with TRBD1. Germline CDR1 reads SGHAT; CDR2 reads FQNNGV. Germline trimming cut 2 bases from V and 5 bases from J; bases unmatched to any gene: 8. The CDR3 totals 15 residues. CDR3 sequence (DNA): TGTGCCAGCAGCTTAAGTGAAGGGACAGGACACGAGCAGTACTTC. Protein product: CASSLSEGTGHEQYF.

The chain is built from TRBV5-4 and TRBJ2-2; D gene uncertain. Germline assignment: CDR1 SGHNT and CDR2 YYREEE (reference sequence). Trimming took 0 bases from V and 8 from J, leaving 11 bases between them. The CDR3 extends over 14 amino acids. CDR3 in DNA: TGTGCCAGCAGCTTGGGAATTGAGGCGGGGGAGCTGTTTTTT. As protein: CASSLGIEAGELFF.

The sample holds one count of this clone. This rearrangement joins TRBV6-6 to TRBJ1-3; the D gene is possibly TRBD1 (6 bases). The CDR3 spans 16 residues. Germline loops: CDR1 MNHNY, CDR2 SVGAGI (reference sequence). V was shortened by 5 bases and J by 0 bases, with 14 bases between the two germline ends. CDR3 region: CASSPQTGLSGNTIYF. In nucleotides, the CDR3 is TGTGCCAGCAGTCCCCAGACAGGACTCTCTGGAAACACCATATATTTT.